The entry below describes one TCR beta chain. These data are taken from a study of blood T cell repertoires in COVID-19. Study context: Material from acute and convalescent COVID-19 was sourced from the United States, Italy and Spain.

Germline assignment: CDR1 MDHEN and CDR2 SYDVKM. The CDR3 consists of 15 residues. The V and J ends lost 0 bases and 5 bases, in that order; junction bases with no gene match: 4. In the original workflow: Counts of nucleated cells, estimated from reference gene primer amplification, were obtained. The data were produced by immunoSEQ multiplex PCR, yet TCRdb's version contains in-frame clones alone and is incomplete. For V, J and clone size, that table is used; D and trimming come from the DNA. The sample consists of roughly 330,000 clones, around 87% of them appearing once. Sequencing was carried out using PBMCs or T cells enriched from blood (not recorded which). This chain joins TRBV28 and TRBJ2-5, with 9 bases identical to TRBD2. This sequence originates from a woman aged 30 to 39 who had recovered from COVID-19. The CDR3 region is CASSLWASGEETQYF. CDR3 nucleotide sequence: TGTGCCAGCAGTTTATGGGCTAGCGGGGAGGAGACCCAGTACTTC.